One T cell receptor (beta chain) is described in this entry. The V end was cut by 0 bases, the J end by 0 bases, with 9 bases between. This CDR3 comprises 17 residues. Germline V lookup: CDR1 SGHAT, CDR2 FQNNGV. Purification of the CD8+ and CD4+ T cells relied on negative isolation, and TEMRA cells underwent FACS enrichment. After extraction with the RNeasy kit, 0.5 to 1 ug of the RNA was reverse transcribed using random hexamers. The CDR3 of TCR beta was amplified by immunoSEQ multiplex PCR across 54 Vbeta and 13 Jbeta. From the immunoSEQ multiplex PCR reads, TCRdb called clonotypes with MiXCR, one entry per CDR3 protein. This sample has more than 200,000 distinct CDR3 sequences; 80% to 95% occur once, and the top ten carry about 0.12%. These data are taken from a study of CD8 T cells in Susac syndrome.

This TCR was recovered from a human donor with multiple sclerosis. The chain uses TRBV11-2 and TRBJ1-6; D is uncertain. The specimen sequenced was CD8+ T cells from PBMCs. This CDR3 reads CASSLDTALSYNSPLHF. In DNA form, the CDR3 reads TGTGCCAGCAGCTTAGATACAGCCCTCTCCTATAATTCACCCCTCCACTTT.